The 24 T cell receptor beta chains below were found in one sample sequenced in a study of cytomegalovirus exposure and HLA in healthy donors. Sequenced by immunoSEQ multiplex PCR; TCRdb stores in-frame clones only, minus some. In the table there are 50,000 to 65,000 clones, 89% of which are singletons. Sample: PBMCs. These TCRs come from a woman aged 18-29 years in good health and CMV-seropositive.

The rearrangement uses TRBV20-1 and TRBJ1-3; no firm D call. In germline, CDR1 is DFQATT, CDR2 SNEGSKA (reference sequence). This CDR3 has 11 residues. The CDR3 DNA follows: TGCAGCCAGATCTCTGGAAACACCATATATTTT. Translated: CSQISGNTIYF.

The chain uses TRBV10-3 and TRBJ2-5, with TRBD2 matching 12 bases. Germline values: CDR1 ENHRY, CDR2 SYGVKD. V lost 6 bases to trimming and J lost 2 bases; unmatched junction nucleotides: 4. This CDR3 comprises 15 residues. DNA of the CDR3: TGTGCCATCAGCACTAGCGGGGGGACACAAGAGACCCAGTACTTC. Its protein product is CAISTSGGTQETQYF.

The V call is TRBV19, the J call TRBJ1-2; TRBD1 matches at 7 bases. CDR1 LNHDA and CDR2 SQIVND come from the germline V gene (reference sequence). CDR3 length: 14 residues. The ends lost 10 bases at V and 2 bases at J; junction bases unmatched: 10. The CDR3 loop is CATPGHRGNYGYTF. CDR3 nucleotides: TGTGCCACCCCCGGGCACAGGGGCAACTATGGCTACACCTTC.

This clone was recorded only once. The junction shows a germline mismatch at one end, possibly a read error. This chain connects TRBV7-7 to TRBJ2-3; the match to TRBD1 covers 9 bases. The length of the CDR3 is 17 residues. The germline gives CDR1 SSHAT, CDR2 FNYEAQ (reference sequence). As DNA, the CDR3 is TGTGCTAGCAGCTTAGGGGGGGGGACAGGGATAACAGATACGCAGTATTTT. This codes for CASSLGGGTGITDTQYF.

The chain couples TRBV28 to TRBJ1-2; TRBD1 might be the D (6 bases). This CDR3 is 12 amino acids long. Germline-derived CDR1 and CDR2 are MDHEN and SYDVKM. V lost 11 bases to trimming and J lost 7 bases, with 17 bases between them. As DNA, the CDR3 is TGTGCCCTAAGGGGGGGGCTGGCTGGCTACACCTTC. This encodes CALRGGLAGYTF.

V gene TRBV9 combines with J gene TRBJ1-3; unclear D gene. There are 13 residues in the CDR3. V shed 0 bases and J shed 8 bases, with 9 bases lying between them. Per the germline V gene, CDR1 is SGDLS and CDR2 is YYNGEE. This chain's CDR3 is CASSVGTRDTIYF. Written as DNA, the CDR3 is TGTGCCAGCAGCGTAGGGACGAGGGACACCATATATTTT.

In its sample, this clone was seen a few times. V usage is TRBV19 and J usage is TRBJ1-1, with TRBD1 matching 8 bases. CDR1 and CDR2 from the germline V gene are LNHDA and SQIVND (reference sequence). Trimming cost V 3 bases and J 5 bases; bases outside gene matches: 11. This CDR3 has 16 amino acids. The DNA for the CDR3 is TGTGCCAGTAGTATGCGGGCCGGCAGGGGGCCTACTGAAGCTTTCTTT. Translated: CASSMRAGRGPTEAFF.

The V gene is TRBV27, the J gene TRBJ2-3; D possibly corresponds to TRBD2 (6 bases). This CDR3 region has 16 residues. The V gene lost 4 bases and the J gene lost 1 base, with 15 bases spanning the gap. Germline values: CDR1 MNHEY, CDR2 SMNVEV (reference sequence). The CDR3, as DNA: TGTGCCAGCAGTTCAACCGGGACTCAGGGCACAGATACGCAGTATTTT. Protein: CASSSTGTQGTDTQYF.

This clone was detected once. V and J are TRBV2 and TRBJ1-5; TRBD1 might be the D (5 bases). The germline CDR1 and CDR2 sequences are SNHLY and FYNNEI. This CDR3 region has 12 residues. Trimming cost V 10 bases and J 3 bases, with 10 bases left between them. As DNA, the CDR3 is TGTGCCACCGGCGGGACCAATCAGCCCCAGCATTTT. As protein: CATGGTNQPQHF.

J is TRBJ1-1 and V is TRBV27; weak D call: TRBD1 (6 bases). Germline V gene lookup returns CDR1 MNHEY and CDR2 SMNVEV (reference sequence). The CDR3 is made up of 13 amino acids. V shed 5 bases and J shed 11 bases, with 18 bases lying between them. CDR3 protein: CASSRGGVDKAFF. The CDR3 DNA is TGTGCCAGCAGTAGGGGGGGGGTTGATAAGGCTTTCTTT.

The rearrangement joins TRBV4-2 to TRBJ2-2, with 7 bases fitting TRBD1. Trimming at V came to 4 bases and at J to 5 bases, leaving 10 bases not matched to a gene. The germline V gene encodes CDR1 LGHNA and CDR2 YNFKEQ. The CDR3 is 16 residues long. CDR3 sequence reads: CASSREQGSLTGELFF. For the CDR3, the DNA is TGTGCCAGCAGCCGGGAACAGGGGTCGTTAACCGGGGAGCTGTTTTTT.

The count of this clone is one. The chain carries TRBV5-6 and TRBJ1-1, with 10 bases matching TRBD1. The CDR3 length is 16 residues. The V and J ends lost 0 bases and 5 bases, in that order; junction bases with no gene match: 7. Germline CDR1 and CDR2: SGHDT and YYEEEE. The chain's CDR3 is CASSLAGDRGRTEAFF. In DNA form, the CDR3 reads TGTGCCAGCAGCTTGGCCGGCGACAGGGGGCGAACTGAAGCTTTCTTT. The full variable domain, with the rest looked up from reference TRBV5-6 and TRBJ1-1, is DAGVTQSPTHLIKTRGQQVTLRCSPKSGHDTVSWYQQALGQGPQFIFQYYEEEERQRGNFPDRFSGHQFPNYSSELNVNALLLGDSALYLCASSLAGDRGRTEAFFGQGTRLTVV.

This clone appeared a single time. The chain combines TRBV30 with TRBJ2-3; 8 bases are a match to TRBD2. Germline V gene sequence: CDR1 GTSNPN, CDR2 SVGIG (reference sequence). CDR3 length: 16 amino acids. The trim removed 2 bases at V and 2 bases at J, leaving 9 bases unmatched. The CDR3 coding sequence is TGTGCCTGGAGTAGCGGTTTAGCGGGGTTCACAGATACGCAGTATTTT. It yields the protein CAWSSGLAGFTDTQYF. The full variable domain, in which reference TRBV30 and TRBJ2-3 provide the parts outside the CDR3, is SQTIHQWPATLVQPVGSPLSLECTVEGTSNPNLYWYRQAAGRGLQLLFYSVGIGQISSEVPQNLSASRPQDRQFILSSKKLLLSDSGFYLCAWSSGLAGFTDTQYFGPGTRLTVL.

DNA of the CDR3: TGTGCCTGGAGCGAAAAGGGACAGGGGCATGGCTACACCTTC. It encodes CAWSEKGQGHGYTF. The J gene is TRBJ1-2, the V gene TRBV30; 10 bases align to TRBD1. Germline V gene lookup returns CDR1 GTSNPN and CDR2 SVGIG (reference sequence). Germline trimming cut 3 bases from V and 6 bases from J; bases unmatched to any gene: 7. The CDR3 is 14 residues long. The complete variable domain, with remaining parts taken from reference TRBV30 and TRBJ1-2, reads SQTIHQWPATLVQPVGSPLSLECTVEGTSNPNLYWYRQAAGRGLQLLFYSVGIGQISSEVPQNLSASRPQDRQFILSSKKLLLSDSGFYLCAWSEKGQGHGYTFGSGTRLTVV.

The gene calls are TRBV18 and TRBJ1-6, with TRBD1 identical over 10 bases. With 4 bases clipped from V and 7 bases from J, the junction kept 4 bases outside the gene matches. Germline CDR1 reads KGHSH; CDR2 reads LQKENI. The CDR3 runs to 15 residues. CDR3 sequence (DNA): TGTGCCAGCTCACGGCCGGGACAGGGGAATTCACCCCTCCACTTT. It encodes CASSRPGQGNSPLHF.

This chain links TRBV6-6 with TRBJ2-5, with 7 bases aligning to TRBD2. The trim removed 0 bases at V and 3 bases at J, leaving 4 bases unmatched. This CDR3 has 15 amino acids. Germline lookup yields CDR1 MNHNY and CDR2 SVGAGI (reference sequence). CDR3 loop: CASSYSIGTKETQYF. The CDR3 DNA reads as TGTGCCAGCAGTTACTCTATCGGGACTAAAGAGACCCAGTACTTC.

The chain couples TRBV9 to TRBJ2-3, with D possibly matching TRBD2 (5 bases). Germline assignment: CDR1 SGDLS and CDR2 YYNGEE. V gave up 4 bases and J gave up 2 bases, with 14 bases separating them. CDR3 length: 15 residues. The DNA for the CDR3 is TGTGCCAGCAGCTCCCGGACTTCTCTCACAGATACGCAGTATTTT. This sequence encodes CASSSRTSLTDTQYF.

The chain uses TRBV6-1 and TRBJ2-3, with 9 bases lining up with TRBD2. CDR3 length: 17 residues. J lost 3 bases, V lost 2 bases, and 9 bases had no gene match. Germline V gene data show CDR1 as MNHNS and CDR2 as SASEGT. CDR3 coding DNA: TGTGCCAGCAGTGAATTGGGCGGGGGGGCCGGGACAGATACGCAGTATTTT. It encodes CASSELGGGAGTDTQYF.

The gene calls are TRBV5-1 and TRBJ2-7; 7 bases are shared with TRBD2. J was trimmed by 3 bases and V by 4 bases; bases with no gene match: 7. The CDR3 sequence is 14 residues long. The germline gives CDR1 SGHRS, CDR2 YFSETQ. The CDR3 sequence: CASSGGGSHYEQYF. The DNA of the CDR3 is TGCGCCAGCAGCGGGGGAGGGTCTCACTACGAGCAGTACTTC.

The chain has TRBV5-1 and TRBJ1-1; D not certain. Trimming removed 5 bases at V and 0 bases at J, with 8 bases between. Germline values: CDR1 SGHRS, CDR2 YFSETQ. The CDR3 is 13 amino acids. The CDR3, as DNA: TGCGCCAGCAGATCGAGCATGAACACTGAAGCTTTCTTT. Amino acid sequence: CASRSSMNTEAFF.

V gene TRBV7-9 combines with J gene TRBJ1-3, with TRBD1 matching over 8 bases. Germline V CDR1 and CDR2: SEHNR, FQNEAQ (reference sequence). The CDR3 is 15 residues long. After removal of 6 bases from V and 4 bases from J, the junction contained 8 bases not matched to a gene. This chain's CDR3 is CASSSNRGSGNTIYF. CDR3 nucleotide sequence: TGTGCCAGCAGTTCAAACAGGGGGAGCGGAAACACCATATATTTT.

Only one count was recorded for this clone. As DNA, the CDR3 is TGTGCCAGCAGCTTAGAAACGGTGAACTATGGCTACACCTTC. Protein: CASSLETVNYGYTF. The rearrangement uses TRBV7-9 and TRBJ1-2; no reliable D call. Germline loops: CDR1 SEHNR, CDR2 FQNEAQ (reference sequence). Trimming cost V 1 base and J 2 bases, with 8 bases left between them. The CDR3 totals 14 residues.

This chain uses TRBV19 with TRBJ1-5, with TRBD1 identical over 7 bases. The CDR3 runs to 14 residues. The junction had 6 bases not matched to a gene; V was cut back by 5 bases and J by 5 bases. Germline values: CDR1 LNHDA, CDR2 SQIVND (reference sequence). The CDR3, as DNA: TGTGCCAGTAGTCCCGGGACAGTAGATCAGCCCCAGCATTTT. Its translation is CASSPGTVDQPQHF.

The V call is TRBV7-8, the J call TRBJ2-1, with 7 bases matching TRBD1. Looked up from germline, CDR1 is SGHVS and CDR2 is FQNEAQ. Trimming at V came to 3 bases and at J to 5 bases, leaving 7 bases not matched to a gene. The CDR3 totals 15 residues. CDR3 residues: CASSFRQGLHNEQFF. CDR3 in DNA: TGTGCCAGCAGCTTTCGACAGGGTCTACACAATGAGCAGTTCTTC.